Listed below are T cell receptor beta chains from one sample, sequenced in a study of T-cell reconstitution after alpha-beta-depleted transplantation in children. TCRdb re-called the PCR reads through MiXCR, storing one row per CDR3 protein. The repertoire includes approximately 200,000 distinct CDR3 sequences, roughly 15% of them detected once, and about 12% sits in the top ten. The sample was PBMCs from the stem cell graft donor, taken from the stem cell graft. The receptors derive from a human donor who donated a stem cell graft to a child with acute lymphoblastic leukemia. CDR3s include the opening cysteine and the closing phenylalanine or tryptophan. D genes are given only for firm matches. Clone size is not always given. Where it is, it says once, few, many or a class for expanded clones.

clone_size	j_call	v_call	d_call	cdr3_aa	cdr3_nt
few	TRBJ2-1	TRBV24-1	-	CATSDPPVRGRCLRGDNEQFF	TGTGCCACCAGTGACCCGCCTGTCCGGGGGAGGTGTCTAAGGGGTGACAATGAGCAGTTCTTC
many	TRBJ1-6	TRBV6-1	TRBD1	CASKRDRDNSPLHF	TGTGCCAGCAAGCGGGACAGGGATAATTCACCCCTCCACTTT
-	TRBJ2-7	TRBV2	-	CASSRDGTGYEQYF	TGTGCCAGCAGCCGGGACGGGACGGGTTACGAGCAGTACTTC
many	TRBJ2-1	TRBV5-1	-	CASRPFFAVSWDEQFF	TGCGCCAGCAGACCCTTTTTTGCGGTTAGTTGGGATGAGCAGTTCTTC
-	TRBJ2-2	TRBV4-1	TRBD2	CASSRGASGSSETGELFF	TGCGCCAGCAGCCGGGGGGCTAGCGGGTCGAGCGAGACCGGGGAGCTGTTTTTT
many	TRBJ2-3	TRBV20-1	-	CSARDLLQGTDTQYF	TGCAGTGCTAGAGATTTATTACAGGGCACAGATACGCAGTATTTT
many	TRBJ2-2	TRBV5-1	-	CASSSLAKNTGELFF	TGCGCCAGCAGCAGCCTAGCGAAGAACACCGGGGAGCTGTTTTTT
many	TRBJ2-1	TRBV20-1	-	CSAKPMGFFQFF	TGCAGTGCAAAACCTATGGGGTTTTTTCAGTTCTTC
many	TRBJ2-3	TRBV2	-	CASSETVSSTDTQYF	TGTGCCAGCAGTGAAACGGTCAGCAGCACAGATACGCAGTATTTT
many	TRBJ1-1	TRBV5-4	TRBD1	CASSQDRKNTEAFF	TGTGCCAGCAGCCAGGACAGGAAGAACACTGAAGCTTTCTTT
few	TRBJ2-3	TRBV29-1	-	CSVGPRTDTQYF	TGCAGCGTTGGGCCTCGCACAGATACGCAGTATTTT
many	TRBJ2-6	TRBV6-1	TRBD1	CASSVRQGASGANVLTF	TGTGCCAGCAGCGTTCGACAGGGGGCTTCTGGGGCCAACGTCCTGACTTTC
many	TRBJ2-3	TRBV27	TRBD1	CASSLGRGRLRPDTQYF	TGTGCCAGCAGTTTGGGCAGGGGGCGATTAAGGCCAGATACGCAGTATTTT
few	TRBJ1-1	TRBV7-2	-	CASSLEGGLLAFF	TGTGCCAGCAGCTTAGAGGGCGGATTGTTGGCTTTCTTT
-	TRBJ1-4	TRBV6-1	-	CASRRIQDATNEKLFF	TGTGCCAGCAGGCGTATTCAGGATGCAACTAATGAAAAACTGTTTTTT
once	TRBJ1-2	TRBV10-2	-	CASSNKGYGYTF	TGCGCCAGCAGTAATAAGGGCTATGGCTACACCTTC
many	TRBJ1-2	TRBV12-3/TRBV12-4	-	CASSWGTTTGYTF	TGTGCCAGCAGTTGGGGGACAACAACTGGCTACACCTTC
many	TRBJ2-1	TRBV6-4	-	CASSVMIGNNEQFF	TGTGCCAGCAGTGTAATGATCGGAAACAATGAGCAGTTCTTC
-	TRBJ2-5	TRBV7-9	TRBD2	CASSLALAGEETQYF	TGTGCCAGCAGCTTAGCACTAGCGGGAGAAGAGACCCAGTACTTC
many	TRBJ2-7	TRBV5-1	-	CASSLGGPTGEQYF	TGCGCCAGCAGCTTGGGCGGTCCTACTGGGGAGCAGTACTTC
-	TRBJ1-1	TRBV6-1	-	CASSIRTPMNTEAFF	TGTGCCAGCAGTATCCGGACACCTATGAACACTGAAGCTTTCTTT
-	TRBJ2-2	TRBV5-1	-	CASSLAGFTGELFF	TGCGCCAGCAGCTTGGCCGGGTTCACCGGGGAGCTGTTTTTT
many	TRBJ2-7	TRBV20-1	-	CSASTGSPYEQYF	TGCAGTGCTAGTACGGGATCGCCCTACGAGCAGTACTTC
many	TRBJ1-1	TRBV7-9	-	CASSLKNRNLADTEAFF	TGTGCCAGCAGCTTAAAGAATCGGAATTTGGCGGACACTGAAGCTTTCTTT
many	TRBJ1-2	TRBV7-9	-	CASSLTESNYGYTF	TGTGCCAGCAGTTTGACGGAGAGTAACTATGGCTACACCTTC
many	TRBJ2-7	TRBV6-5	TRBD1	CASSYRDRPYEQYF	TGTGCCAGCAGTTACCGGGACAGACCCTACGAGCAGTACTTC
many	TRBJ2-2	TRBV12-3/TRBV12-4	-	CASSISGYTGELFF	TGTGCCAGCAGTATTTCAGGGTACACCGGGGAGCTGTTTTTT
-	TRBJ2-7	TRBV30	-	CAWSWGMNEQYF	TGTGCCTGGAGTTGGGGGATGAACGAGCAGTACTTC
many	TRBJ2-4	TRBV12-3/TRBV12-4	TRBD2	CASSLDAGGFLAKNIQYF	TGTGCCAGCAGTTTAGATGCGGGAGGGTTCTTAGCCAAAAACATTCAGTACTTC
many	TRBJ2-3	TRBV20-1	TRBD2	CSAQREGRSDTQYF	TGCAGTGCTCAGCGGGAGGGCCGGTCAGATACGCAGTATTTT
many	TRBJ1-3	TRBV4-1	-	CASSQGSESGNTIYF	TGCGCCAGCAGCCAGGGGTCGGAGTCTGGAAACACCATATATTTT
few	TRBJ2-7	TRBV6-1	-	CASTSRTAIYEQYF	TGTGCCAGCACCAGCAGGACAGCCATTTACGAGCAGTACTTC
-	TRBJ2-1	TRBV18	TRBD2	CASSGTSGSRGGEQFF	TGTGCCAGCTCCGGGACTAGCGGGAGCCGGGGGGGTGAGCAGTTCTTC
many	TRBJ2-5	TRBV6-6	-	CATSRGETQYF	TGTGCCACCTCTAGGGGTGAGACCCAGTACTTC
many	TRBJ1-2	TRBV4-1	-	CASSPGWGAYGYTF	TGCGCCAGCAGCCCTGGGTGGGGGGCATATGGCTACACCTTC
-	TRBJ2-7	TRBV6-5	-	CASSHKRAYEQYF	TGTGCCAGCAGTCACAAACGGGCCTACGAGCAGTACTTC
many	TRBJ2-5	TRBV20-1	-	CSASTGGDRVISETQYF	TGCAGTGCTAGTACGGGGGGTGACAGGGTAATTTCAGAGACCCAGTACTTC
many	TRBJ2-7	TRBV5-1	-	CASSLADRINEQYF	TGCGCCAGCAGCTTGGCCGACCGTATAAACGAGCAGTACTTC
many	TRBJ2-1	TRBV20-1	-	CSANLPGLYEQFF	TGCAGTGCTAACCTACCTGGCCTTTATGAGCAGTTCTTC
many	TRBJ2-1	TRBV9	TRBD2	CASSVDISGSSYNEQFF	TGTGCCAGCAGCGTAGATATCAGCGGGAGCTCCTACAATGAGCAGTTCTTC
many	TRBJ2-2	TRBV7-6	-	CASSLADPANTGELFF	TGTGCCAGCAGCTTAGCCGACCCTGCGAACACCGGGGAGCTGTTTTTT
many	TRBJ2-7	TRBV29-1	-	CSVDSIRAPESSYEQYF	TGCAGCGTTGATTCGATTCGGGCGCCGGAAAGCTCCTACGAGCAGTACTTC
few	TRBJ2-1	TRBV6-5	TRBD2	CASSYGLAGGEQFF	TGTGCCAGCAGTTACGGACTAGCGGGTGGCGAGCAGTTCTTC
-	TRBJ2-2	TRBV12-3/TRBV12-4	TRBD2	CASSFSGLAGLNTGELFF	TGTGCCAGCAGTTTCTCGGGACTAGCGGGGTTGAACACCGGGGAGCTGTTTTTT
few	TRBJ1-1	TRBV5-1	-	CASSLFPENTEAFF	TGCGCCAGCAGCTTGTTTCCGGAGAACACTGAAGCTTTCTTT
many	TRBJ2-1	TRBV20-1	-	CSARGQGQSNEQFF	TGCAGTGCTAGAGGGCAGGGTCAGAGCAATGAGCAGTTCTTC
many	TRBJ2-5	TRBV10-2	-	CASQNWAGSDQETQYF	TGCGCCAGCCAAAATTGGGCTGGGTCGGACCAAGAGACCCAGTACTTC
many	TRBJ1-2	TRBV5-5	TRBD1	CAGEGASGYTF	TGTGCCGGTGAGGGGGCCTCTGGCTACACCTTC
many	TRBJ1-1	TRBV5-1	-	CASSPGDMNTEAFF	TGCGCCAGCAGCCCAGGAGACATGAACACTGAAGCTTTCTTT
many	TRBJ1-3	TRBV28	TRBD1	CASQGAPGNTIYF	TGTGCCAGTCAGGGGGCGCCGGGAAACACCATATATTTT
many	TRBJ1-2	TRBV5-6	TRBD1	CASSSPQGYGYTF	TGTGCCAGCAGCTCTCCACAGGGGTATGGCTACACCTTC
many	TRBJ2-7	TRBV20-1	-	CSARDPAGPTYEQYF	TGCAGTGCTAGGGACCCGGCCGGACCCACCTACGAGCAGTACTTC
-	TRBJ1-4	TRBV11-2	-	CASSVERNEKLFF	TGTGCCAGCAGCGTAGAACGTAATGAAAAACTGTTTTTT
-	TRBJ1-4	TRBV6-1	-	CASSKRGEEEKLFF	TGTGCCAGCAGTAAGCGAGGGGAGGAGGAAAAACTGTTTTTT